One sample yielded the 20 T cell receptor beta chains listed below, sequenced in a study of CD8 T cells in ankylosing spondylitis. TCRdb fed the 5' RACE reads into MiXCR, producing one record per CDR3 protein. The sample lists about 140,000 distinct CDR3 sequences; roughly 31% were seen once. Input material: synovial fluid, either unsorted or a sorted T cell fraction (not recorded which). These receptors came from a male donor with ankylosing spondylitis.

The sample holds many counts of this clonotype. The chain joins TRBV10-3 to TRBJ2-7; D is perhaps TRBD1 (6 bases). In germline, CDR1 is ENHRY, CDR2 SYGVKD. V was clipped by 1 base and J by 4 bases, with 14 bases between them. The CDR3 extends over 15 amino acids. The CDR3 loop is CAISEYRDTYYEQYF. The CDR3 DNA reads as TGTGCCATCAGTGAGTACCGGGACACCTATTACGAGCAGTACTTC.

The chain combines TRBV9 with TRBJ2-7; D gene uncertain. V lost 0 bases, J lost 3 bases, and 10 bases lay in between. Looked up from germline, CDR1 is SGDLS and CDR2 is YYNGEE. The CDR3 loop spans 14 amino acids. The CDR3 nucleotides read TGTGCCAGCAGCGTAGACGGGCAAGTCTACGAGCAGTACTTC. It yields the protein CASSVDGQVYEQYF.

V usage is TRBV20-1 and J usage is TRBJ2-2; 10 bases map to TRBD2. The germline gives CDR1 DFQATT, CDR2 SNEGSKA (reference sequence). The V segment lost 4 bases and the J segment 7 bases; nucleotides outside the gene matches: 9. The CDR3 spans 15 residues. CDR3 sequence (DNA): TGCAGTGCTAAAATTATAGCGGGAGGCGGCGGGGAGCTGTTTTTT. Translation gives CSAKIIAGGGGELFF.

The CDR3 nucleotides read TGTGCCAGCAGTAAACAGGGGGGAATCTCCTACAATGAGCAGTTCTTC. It codes for CASSKQGGISYNEQFF. The chain combines TRBV6-1 with TRBJ2-1; 8 bases map to TRBD1. From germline, CDR1 is MNHNS and CDR2 SASEGT. The CDR3 has 16 residues. The trim removed 5 bases at V and 0 bases at J, leaving 6 bases unmatched.

This clonotype has ten or more counts. The rearrangement joins TRBV30 to TRBJ2-5; 8 bases align to TRBD2. The CDR3 is 16 residues long. CDR1 is GTSNPN, CDR2 SVGIG, per germline (reference sequence). Germline trimming cut 3 bases from V and 4 bases from J; bases unmatched to any gene: 13. The CDR3 protein is CAWSRRGRGGGETQYF. DNA of the CDR3: TGTGCCTGGAGCCGCCGGGGACGGGGGGGTGGAGAGACCCAGTACTTC.

This chain uses TRBV5-1 with TRBJ2-1; TRBD2 matches 13 bases. Trimming cost V 4 bases and J 7 bases; bases outside gene matches: 17. Germline V lookup: CDR1 SGHRS, CDR2 YFSETQ. The CDR3 covers 19 residues. The CDR3 bases are TGCGCCAGCAGCCCCGGACTAGCGGGAGCCCCAAGGCCTACGAATGAGCAGTTCTTC. Translating gives CASSPGLAGAPRPTNEQFF.

The chain recombines TRBV28 with TRBJ1-5; 7 bases align to TRBD1. The CDR3 contains 15 residues. Per the germline V gene, CDR1 is MDHEN and CDR2 is SYDVKM. V dropped 3 bases and J dropped 4; count of bases not matched to a gene: 6. CDR3 residues: CASSLGTGANQPQHF. For the CDR3, the DNA is TGTGCCAGCAGTTTGGGCACAGGGGCTAATCAGCCCCAGCATTTT.

This clonotype was counted a few times. The chain uses TRBV12-3 or TRBV12-4 and TRBJ1-5; D call uncertain. The CDR3 length is 13 residues. The ends were cut back, 5 bases at V and 10 bases at J, with 15 bases in the middle. The CDR3 DNA is TGTGCCAGCAGTCCCTCGAGTATCAAACCCCAGCATTTT. It specifies CASSPSSIKPQHF.

The V gene is TRBV24-1, the J gene TRBJ2-2, with unresolved D. The CDR3 contains 16 residues. The V gene's germline CDR1 is KGHDR and CDR2 SFDVKD. V lost 3 bases and J 4 bases, leaving 14 bases between the germline ends. This chain's CDR3 is CATSDPRSAGTGELFF. The DNA for the CDR3 is TGTGCCACCAGTGATCCCCGGTCCGCCGGCACCGGGGAGCTGTTTTTT.

This chain connects TRBV11-1 to TRBJ2-1; 7 bases align to TRBD1. CDR1 is SGHAT and CDR2 is FQDESV in the germline V gene (reference sequence). The CDR3 totals 16 residues. V gave up 5 bases and J gave up 4 bases; unmatched junction bases: 11. The CDR3 DNA is TGTGCCAGCAGCCGAATGGGGACAGAGCCTTACAATGAGCAGTTCTTC. Its protein product is CASSRMGTEPYNEQFF. Complete variable domain (other parts from reference TRBV11-1 and TRBJ2-1): EAEVAQSPRYKITEKSQAVAFWCDPISGHATLYWYRQILGQGPELLVQFQDESVVDDSQLPKDRFSAERLKGVDSTLKIQPAELGDSAMYLCASSRMGTEPYNEQFFGPGTRLTVL.

V usage is TRBV5-6 and J usage is TRBJ2-7; D gene ambiguous. Germline-derived CDR1 and CDR2 are SGHDT and YYEEEE. Trimming took 0 bases from V and 4 from J, leaving 5 bases between them. This CDR3 is 12 amino acids long. The CDR3 coding sequence is TGTGCCAGCAGCTTGGTTGGGTACGAGCAGTACTTC. Protein product: CASSLVGYEQYF.

The V call is TRBV20-1, the J call TRBJ1-6, with D maybe TRBD1 (6 bases). Germline CDR1 is DFQATT and CDR2 is SNEGSKA (reference sequence). V lost 2 bases, J lost 8 bases, and 19 bases lay in between. The CDR3 length is 16 residues. CDR3 coding DNA: TGCAGTGCTAGAAGTGTGGGGGAAAGGGGGGATTCACCCCTCCACTTT. It codes for CSARSVGERGDSPLHF.

This clonotype was counted between two and nine times. The chain is built from TRBV29-1 and TRBJ1-3; D remains ambiguous. Per germline, CDR1 SQVTM and CDR2 ANQGSEA. This CDR3 contains 16 residues. V was shortened by 4 bases and J by 0 bases, with 16 bases between the two germline ends. The DNA for the CDR3 is TGCAGCGTTGTGCTCCGGACGGGGAGCTCTGGAAACACCATATATTTT. It translates to CSVVLRTGSSGNTIYF.

This clonotype was observed a few times. This chain uses TRBV20-1 with TRBJ1-5, with a weak D call TRBD1 (6 bases). CDR3 size: 14 residues. Germline-derived CDR1 and CDR2 are DFQATT and SNEGSKA (reference sequence). Trimming took 6 bases from V and 4 from J, leaving 16 bases between them. The CDR3 sequence is CSALRGGPNQPQHF. In nucleotides, the CDR3 is TGCAGTGCCCTTAGGGGGGGGCCGAATCAGCCCCAGCATTTT.

This clonotype was seen many times. The chain uses TRBV5-8 and TRBJ2-1; no reliable D call. CDR1 is SGHTS and CDR2 is YDEGEE in the germline V gene. The CDR3 contains 13 residues. Trimming removed 6 bases at V and 3 bases at J, with 10 bases between. For the CDR3, the DNA is TGTGCCAGCACCTCTGGGGACTACAATGAGCAGTTCTTC. This gives the protein CASTSGDYNEQFF.

The rearrangement uses TRBV12-3 or TRBV12-4 and TRBJ2-5; no definite D call. V lost 5 bases to trimming and J lost 4 bases, with 11 bases between them. The length of the CDR3 is 13 residues. As DNA, the CDR3 is TGTGCCAGCAGTCCATTCGGTGGAGAGACCCAGTACTTC. Its translation is CASSPFGGETQYF.

This clonotype was counted at least ten times. The chain joins TRBV20-1 to TRBJ2-7; 8 bases match TRBD1. The CDR3 has 14 residues. Germline lookup yields CDR1 DFQATT and CDR2 SNEGSKA (reference sequence). J gave up 7 bases and V 3 bases, and 11 bases lay outside the gene matches. CDR3 sequence (DNA): TGCAGTGCTAGGGGACAGGACTCTTCGGGGGAGCAGTACTTC. Protein: CSARGQDSSGEQYF.

J is TRBJ1-2 and V is TRBV5-1, with D maybe TRBD1 (5 bases). The CDR3 sequence is 16 residues long. Trimming removed 0 bases from V and 6 bases from J, with 18 bases in between. Germline CDR1 is SGHRS and CDR2 is YFSETQ. The CDR3 spells CASSLVSRGGGDGYTF. CDR3 nucleotides: TGCGCCAGCAGCTTGGTCTCCCGGGGAGGAGGGGATGGCTACACCTTC.

The chain has TRBV15 and TRBJ2-1; the D is unclear. The CDR3 has 15 residues. The ends were cut back, 5 bases at V and 0 bases at J, with 11 bases in the middle. Germline CDR1 and CDR2: LNHNV and YYDKDF (reference sequence). The DNA of the CDR3 is TGTGCCACCAGCTCAGAAGGGTCCTCCTACAATGAGCAGTTCTTC. Protein sequence: CATSSEGSSYNEQFF. The full variable domain, with the rest looked up from reference TRBV15 and TRBJ2-1, is DAMVIQNPRYQVTQFGKPVTLSCSQTLNHNVMYWYQQKSSQAPKLLFHYYDKDFNNEADTPDNFQSRRPNTSFCFLDIRSPGLGDTAMYLCATSSEGSSYNEQFFGPGTRLTVL.

The sample holds many counts of this clonotype. In nucleotides, the CDR3 is TGTGCCAGCAGCCAAGGACAGGCGGGAGGGCTTAAGACCCAGTACTTC. Protein product: CASSQGQAGGLKTQYF. The V gene is TRBV3-1, the J gene TRBJ2-5, with TRBD2 matching over 9 bases. The germline gives CDR1 LGHDT, CDR2 YNNKEL (reference sequence). The V gene end was trimmed by 1 base and the J gene end by 6 bases; junction bases not matched to a gene: 9. This CDR3 has 16 residues.